This T cell receptor (beta chain) was recorded in a study of vaccination effects on CD4 cells after COVID-19. Antigen-specific CD4+ T cells were expanded (with viral peptide pools) by the ViraFEST assay ahead of sequencing. A 10-day culture period preceded the isolation of CD4+ T cells. In the cultures, half the medium was exchanged for IL-2 medium on days 3 and 7. CDR1 is SGHAT and CDR2 is FQNNGV in the germline V gene. The CDR3 is 17 residues long. The V end was cut by 8 bases, the J end by 4 bases, with 26 bases between. This table comes from immunoSEQ multiplex PCR, and its TCRdb copy is limited to in-frame clones, with some not included. The profile shows approximately 22,000 clones, around 66% of them singletons. The study, taken as a whole, reports: Healthy vaccine recipients' vaccine-induced clones were almost all SARS-CoV-2 mono-reactive.

A remark on this clone: Its antigen is undetermined.

The material was CD4+ T cells from PBMCs cultured with HCoV-229E spike peptides, obtained before COVID-19 vaccination. The TCR was taken from a human donor who received a COVID-19 vaccine. The J gene is TRBJ1-2, the V gene TRBV11-2; TRBD1 is a possible D gene (5 bases). The CDR3 DNA reads as TGTGCCAGCGCCAAGATTAAGGGGTTAAGTCAGATCTATGGCTACACCTTC. Protein sequence: CASAKIKGLSQIYGYTF.